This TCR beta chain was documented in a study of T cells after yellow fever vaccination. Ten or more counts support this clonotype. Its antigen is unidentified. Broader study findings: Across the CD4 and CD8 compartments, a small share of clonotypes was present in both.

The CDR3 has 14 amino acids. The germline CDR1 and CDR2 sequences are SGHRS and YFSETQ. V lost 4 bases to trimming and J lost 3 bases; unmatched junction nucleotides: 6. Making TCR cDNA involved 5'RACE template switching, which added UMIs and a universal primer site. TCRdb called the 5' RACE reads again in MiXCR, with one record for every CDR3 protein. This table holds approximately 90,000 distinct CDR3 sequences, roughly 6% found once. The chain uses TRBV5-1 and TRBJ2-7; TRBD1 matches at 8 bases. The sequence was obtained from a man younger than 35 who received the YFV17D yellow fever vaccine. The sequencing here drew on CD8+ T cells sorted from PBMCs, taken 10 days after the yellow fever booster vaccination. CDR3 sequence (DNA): TGCGCCAGCAGCGAAGGGACAGGAGACTACGAGCAGTACTTC. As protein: CASSEGTGDYEQYF.